A selection of T cell receptor beta chains follows, all from one sample in a study of blood T cell repertoires in COVID-19. The protocol was immunoSEQ multiplex PCR, while the TCRdb copy is restricted to in-frame clones and leaves out a portion. This table holds approximately 180,000 clones, over 60% found once. Sequenced input: peripheral blood. These receptor sequences come from an older woman with acute or convalescent COVID-19. The CDR3 runs from the conserved cysteine through the conserved F or W. D genes are given only for firm matches. Clone size is shown for a subset of rows, as once, few, many or a class of expanded clone.

TRBJ2-1 - TRBV10-2 - CASSEGPSSYNEQFF TGCGCCAGCAGTGAGGGCCCTAGCTCCTACAATGAGCAGTTCTTC
TRBJ2-3 - TRBV18 - CASSPGQGPAGGTQYF TGTGCCAGCTCACCGGGACAGGGACCAGCGGGAGGGACACAGTATTTT
TRBJ1-1 - TRBV9 TRBD1 CASSVAGTGGYGEAFF TGTGCCAGCAGCGTGGCCGGGACAGGGGGCTACGGTGAAGCTTTCTTT
TRBJ2-7 - TRBV29-1 - CSVEQGGLEQYF TGCAGCGTTGAACAGGGGGGCTTGGAGCAGTACTTC
TRBJ2-7 - TRBV14 - CASSGGLRYEQYF TGTGCCAGCAGCGGAGGTCTTAGATACGAGCAGTACTTC
TRBJ2-7 many TRBV5-1 - CASSLAPETAYEQYF TGCGCCAGCAGCTTGGCCCCGGAGACAGCCTACGAGCAGTACTTC
TRBJ2-7 - TRBV3-1/TRBV3-2 TRBD2 CASSQGAGGPPGEYF TGTGCCAGCAGCCAAGGTGCGGGAGGGCCCCCCGGGGAGTACTTC
TRBJ2-4 - TRBV5-1 TRBD2 CASSLVSSGQDIQYF TGCGCCAGCAGCTTGGTCTCTAGCGGGCAGGACATTCAGTACTTC
TRBJ1-1 - TRBV12-5 TRBD1 CASGTGQGAIQAFF TGTGCTAGTGGTACAGGACAGGGGGCTATTCAGGCTTTCTTT
TRBJ2-1 - TRBV5-1 TRBD1 CASRGGQGNYNEQFF TGCGCCAGCAGAGGGGGACAGGGAAATTACAATGAGCAGTTCTTC
TRBJ2-1 - TRBV5-4 - CASRAVVGRYNEQFF TGTGCCAGCAGGGCCGTCGTGGGGCGTTACAATGAGCAGTTCTTC
TRBJ2-7 - TRBV28 TRBD1 CASSRQGASYEQYF TGTGCCAGCAGTCGACAGGGGGCCTCCTACGAGCAGTACTTC
TRBJ2-3 few TRBV19 TRBD2 CASRSGRLADTQYF TGTGCCAGTAGGAGCGGGAGGCTAGCAGATACGCAGTATTTT
TRBJ2-5 - TRBV7-2 TRBD2 CASSSRTSGRPETQYF TGTGCCAGCAGCTCAAGGACTAGCGGGAGGCCAGAGACCCAGTACTTC
TRBJ1-5 - TRBV6-1 - CASSEWQGNNQPQHF TGTGCCAGCAGTGAATGGCAGGGGAACAATCAGCCCCAGCATTTT
TRBJ1-2 - TRBV2 - CASSDQAGIYGYTF TGTGCCAGCAGTGATCAGGCAGGGATCTATGGCTACACCTTC
TRBJ1-3 - TRBV6-6 TRBD1 CASSRQGALGNTIYF TGTGCCAGCAGTCGACAGGGCGCTCTCGGAAACACCATATATTTT
TRBJ1-2 - TRBV7-9 TRBD1 CASSSGTGKVIRYGYTF TGTGCCAGCAGCTCCGGGACAGGGAAAGTAATACGCTATGGCTACACCTTC
TRBJ2-2 - TRBV5-1 - CASSLAATNTGELFF TGCGCCAGCAGCTTAGCGGCTACTAACACCGGGGAGCTGTTTTTT
TRBJ1-1 once TRBV5-1 TRBD1 CASSLVSQGDDTEAFF TGCGCCAGCAGCTTGGTATCTCAGGGGGACGACACTGAAGCTTTCTTT
TRBJ2-5 - TRBV20-1 TRBD2 CSASPGLAMLKETQYF TGCAGTGCTAGTCCGGGACTAGCGATGTTAAAAGAGACCCAGTACTTC
TRBJ1-1 - TRBV12-3/TRBV12-4 - CASMVAHEAFF TGTGCCAGCATGGTGGCACATGAAGCTTTCTTT